This T cell receptor (beta chain) is drawn from a study of T cells in Graves' hyperthyroidism and ophthalmopathy. Study overall: Blood from the periphery was taken at initial diagnosis, before any treatment. Whole-study findings and limits: Researchers report that a 13 V-J model separated ophthalmopathy from stable hyperthyroidism.

RNA transcripts served as the template for amplifying TCR beta CDR3 regions. First-round RT-PCR with HTBI primers amplified the TCR CDR3 region. MiXCR, run by TCRdb on the multiplex PCR reads, gives a single entry per CDR3 protein. The sample consists of about 710,000 distinct CDR3 sequences, about 15% of them appearing once. Only a few counts were recorded for this clonotype. Its target is unknown. Germline CDR1 reads SGHRS; CDR2 reads YFSETQ. V shed 3 bases and J shed 2 bases, with 11 bases lying between them. The CDR3 covers 15 residues. The V gene is TRBV5-1, the J gene TRBJ2-2, with no clear D. Sequences were obtained from blood. The receptor was derived from a man aged 18-30 years with Graves' hyperthyroidism. CDR3 nucleotide sequence: TGCGCCAGCAGCTCTATCCCTGAAAACACCGGGGAGCTGTTTTTT. Translated, it gives CASSSIPENTGELFF.